This T cell receptor beta chain derives from a study of yellow fever vaccine responses in identical twins. TCRdb re-derived calls from the RT-PCR reads in MiXCR, one entry per CDR3 protein. The sample consists of approximately 18,000 distinct CDR3 sequences, roughly two thirds of them appearing once. V lost 4 bases and J lost 1, with 6 bases in between. The CDR3 runs 12 residues. Germline loops: CDR1 DFQATT, CDR2 SNEGSKA (reference sequence). The source is a woman aged 18 to 35 who received the yellow fever vaccine. The rearrangement uses TRBV20-1 and TRBJ2-3, with unresolved D. The sequencing here drew on T cells from blood (PBMCs), unsorted or a sorted subset (not recorded which), taken before or after yellow fever vaccination (not recorded which). CDR3 sequence reads: CSAKGGTDTQYF. The CDR3 DNA reads as TGCAGTGCTAAAGGAGGCACAGATACGCAGTATTTT.